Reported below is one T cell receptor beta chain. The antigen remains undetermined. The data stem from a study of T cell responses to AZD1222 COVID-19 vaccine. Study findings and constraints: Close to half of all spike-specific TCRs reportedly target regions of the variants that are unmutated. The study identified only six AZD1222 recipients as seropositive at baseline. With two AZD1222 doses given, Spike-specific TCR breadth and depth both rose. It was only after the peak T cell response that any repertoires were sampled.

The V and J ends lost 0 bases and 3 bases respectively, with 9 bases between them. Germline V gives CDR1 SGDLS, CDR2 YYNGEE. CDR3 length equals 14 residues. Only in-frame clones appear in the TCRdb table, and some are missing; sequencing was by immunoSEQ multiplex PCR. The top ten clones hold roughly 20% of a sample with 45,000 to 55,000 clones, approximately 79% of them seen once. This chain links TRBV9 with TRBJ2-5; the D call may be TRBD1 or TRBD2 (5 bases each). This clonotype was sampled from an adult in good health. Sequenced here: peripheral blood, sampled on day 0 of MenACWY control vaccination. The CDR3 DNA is TGTGCCAGCAGCGTAGGCCAGGGAGAAGAGACCCAGTACTTC. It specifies CASSVGQGEETQYF. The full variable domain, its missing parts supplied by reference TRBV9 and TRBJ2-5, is DSGVTQTPKHLITATGQRVTLRCSPRSGDLSVYWYQQSLDQGLQFLIQYYNGEERAKGNILERFSAQQFPDLHSELNLSSLELGDSALYFCASSVGQGEETQYFGPGTRLLVL.